This T cell receptor beta chain was recorded in a study of blood T cell repertoires in COVID-19. While infection was still active, Seattle patients were enrolled and then followed longitudinally. This clone was detected only once. In germline, CDR1 is LGHNA, CDR2 YNFKEQ. CDR3 length equals 13 residues. With 0 bases removed from V and 2 bases from J, the gap between germline ends came to 3 bases. TCRdb keeps only in-frame clones here, not all; method: immunoSEQ multiplex PCR. The sample records 30,000 or so clones, roughly 85% being singletons. The sequenced sample was peripheral blood. The chain employs TRBV4-2 and TRBJ2-3; unclear D gene. The sequence was collected from a woman older than 75 with COVID-19, enrolled during active disease. The CDR3 DNA is TGTGCCAGCAGCCAAGACATCACAGATACGCAGTATTTT. This gives the protein CASSQDITDTQYF.